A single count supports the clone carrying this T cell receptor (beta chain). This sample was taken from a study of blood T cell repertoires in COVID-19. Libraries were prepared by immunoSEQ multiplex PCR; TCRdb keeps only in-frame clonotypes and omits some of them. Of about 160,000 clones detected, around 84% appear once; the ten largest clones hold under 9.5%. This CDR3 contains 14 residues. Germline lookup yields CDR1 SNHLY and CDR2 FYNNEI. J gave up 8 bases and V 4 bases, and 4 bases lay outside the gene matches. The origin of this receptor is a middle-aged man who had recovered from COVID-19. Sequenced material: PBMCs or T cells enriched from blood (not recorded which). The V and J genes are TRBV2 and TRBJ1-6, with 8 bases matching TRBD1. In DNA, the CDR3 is TGTGCCAGCAGTGCTACAGGGGGAGATTCACCCCTCCACTTT. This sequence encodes CASSATGGDSPLHF. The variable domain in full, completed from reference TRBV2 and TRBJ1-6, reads EPEVTQTPSHQVTQMGQEVILRCVPISNHLYFYWYRQILGQKVEFLVSFYNNEISEKSEIFDDQFSVERPDGSNFTLKIRSTKLEDSAMYFCASSATGGDSPLHFGNGTRLTVT.